This T cell receptor beta chain was identified during a study of blood T cell repertoires in COVID-19 (TCRdb year 2020). Context from the whole study: The collaborator samples originated in the United States, Italy and Spain and spanned the acute and convalescent phases of COVID-19. The repertoires were released in a freely available public database intended as a resource for research on the immune response to SARS-CoV-2. The material from the prospective study consisted of cDNA or gDNA derived from T cells, B-cell-depleted T cells, or PBMCs. Sample metadata almost always included a de-identified subject ID, COVID-19 status, age in years and sex. Where available, HLA class I and class II types were obtained from metadata supplied by the sample provider rather than from assay-based typing. The samples were drawn from two sources: the first 160 participants of the ongoing ImmuneRACE study, and about 1,300 subjects contributed by 6 global collaborators. The dataset comprised deeply sampled blood TCRbeta repertoires from subjects exposed to, actively infected with, or recovered from COVID-19.

V is reduced by 3 bases and J by 2 bases, leaving a spacing of 7 bases between them. From the cysteine through the phenylalanine, the CDR3 covers 13 amino acids. The DNA shown is the 39-base CDR3, in frame from base 1. CDR1 and CDR2 are read off the germline V gene as MDHEN and SYDVKM. Whole blood was collected in K2EDTA tubes by collaborating institutions according to the institutions' own protocols. For TCRbeta analysis, collaborators shipped samples in one of three forms: frozen whole blood, isolated PBMCs, or DNA extracted from either of those sample types. TCRbeta CDR3 regions were amplified from genomic DNA by means of the immunoSEQ Assay, a bias-controlled multiplex PCR. The authors' pipeline ran thus. The number of nucleated cells in each sample was estimated from the amplification of reference gene primers within the assay. To quantify the absolute abundance of each unique TCRbeta CDR3 rearrangement, sequence reads were collapsed and filtered. For each sample, productive Simpson clonality was calculated as the square root of Simpson's diversity index over productive rearrangements. In its TCRdb copy, this immuneACCESS table keeps in-frame sequences only and misses some clones. Where compared with another copy, unresolved V genes explain less than half of these, and the others have no known cause. That table is the source of V, J and clone size, and D and trimming were worked out from the DNA. In this sample the table shows under 350,000 clones, roughly 85% of which occur a single time. The leading ten clones occupy approximately 7.9% of the sample.

A note on this clone: Its antigen is still unknown. The input lacks base qualities; no much larger clone sits a single base away.

Paper-wide results and their limitations: How much clinical and demographic metadata was included differed by source and by participant, and the metadata was provided uncurated.

Here the chain combines TRBV28 and TRBJ2-5; there is no confident call for the D gene. The TCR was taken from a human donor in a cohort sampled during active COVID-19. Material for sequencing was peripheral blood. The base sequence is TGTGCCAGCAGTTTTCAACAGCAAGAGACCCAGTACTTC. This codes for CASSFQQQETQYF.